This TCR beta chain was sequenced during a study of CD8 T cells in ankylosing spondylitis. TCRdb processed the 5' RACE reads anew with MiXCR; each CDR3 protein has one entry. The sample carries about 160,000 distinct CDR3 sequences, approximately 44% recorded once. The sequence derives from a male donor with ankylosing spondylitis. Sequenced input: synovial fluid, either unsorted or a sorted T cell fraction (not recorded which).

CDR3 in DNA: TGTGCCAGCAGCAGGGACAGGGGTGGATACGAGCAGTACTTC. It specifies CASSRDRGGYEQYF. The chain combines TRBV7-9 with TRBJ2-7; 10 positions agree with TRBD1. The germline CDR1 and CDR2 sequences are SEHNR and FQNEAQ (reference sequence). Trimming removed 5 bases from V and 4 bases from J; junction bases left unmatched: 5. This CDR3 comprises 14 residues.